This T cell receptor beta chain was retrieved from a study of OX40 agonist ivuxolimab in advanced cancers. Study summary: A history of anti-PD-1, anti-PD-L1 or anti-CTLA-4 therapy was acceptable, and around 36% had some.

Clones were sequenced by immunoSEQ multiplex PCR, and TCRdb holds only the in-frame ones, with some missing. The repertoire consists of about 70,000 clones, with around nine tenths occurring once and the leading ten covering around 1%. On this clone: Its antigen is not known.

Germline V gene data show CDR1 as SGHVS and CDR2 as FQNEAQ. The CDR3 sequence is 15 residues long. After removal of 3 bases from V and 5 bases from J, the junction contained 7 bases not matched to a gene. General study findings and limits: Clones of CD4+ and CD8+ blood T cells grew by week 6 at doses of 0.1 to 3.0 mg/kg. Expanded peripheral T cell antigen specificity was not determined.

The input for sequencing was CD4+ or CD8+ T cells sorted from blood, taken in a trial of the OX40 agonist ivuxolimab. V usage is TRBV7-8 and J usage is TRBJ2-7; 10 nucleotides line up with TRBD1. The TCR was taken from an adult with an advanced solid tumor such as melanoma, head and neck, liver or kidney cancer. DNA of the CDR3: TGTGCCAGCAGCTTCGTCCGGGACAGGGGCCACGAGCAGTACTTC. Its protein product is CASSFVRDRGHEQYF.